The 25 T cell receptor beta chains below all came from one sample that was sequenced in a study of PD-1 blockade in mismatch repair-deficient tumors. The table came from immunoSEQ multiplex PCR; TCRdb's copy has only in-frame clones and leaves some out. The sample lists about 110,000 clones, around 80% occurring once. Specimen: peripheral blood, collected more than 58 weeks after starting pembrolizumab. The source of these receptors is an adult with mismatch repair-deficient cancer.

Ten or more counts support this clone. This chain connects TRBV19 to TRBJ1-5; a possible D gene is TRBD1 (6 bases). The CDR3 totals 14 residues. Trimming left V 6 bases short and J 4 bases short, with 13 bases between. The germline gives CDR1 LNHDA, CDR2 SQIVND (reference sequence). CDR3 region: CASRDSPTNQPQHF. The CDR3 bases are TGTGCCAGTAGGGACAGCCCTACAAATCAGCCCCAGCATTTT.

The rearrangement joins TRBV9 to TRBJ2-2; D remains unclear. This CDR3 spans 13 amino acids. Germline V lookup: CDR1 SGDLS, CDR2 YYNGEE. V was pared by 0 bases and J by 4 bases, with 4 bases between. The CDR3 bases are TGTGCCAGCAGCGTAGGAACCACCGGGGAGCTGTTTTTT. As protein: CASSVGTTGELFF.

This clone has more than one count but fewer than ten. This chain connects TRBV10-2 to TRBJ1-5; no clear D gene. V gave up 8 bases and J gave up 5 bases, with 16 bases separating them. CDR1 and CDR2 (germline): WSHSY, SAAADI. The CDR3 spans 14 residues. CDR3 amino acids: CASRISLGDQPQHF. The CDR3 DNA sequence: TGCGCCAGCCGGATTTCCCTTGGAGATCAGCCCCAGCATTTT.

The V call is TRBV29-1, the J call TRBJ2-7; 10 bases fit TRBD1. This CDR3 has 14 amino acids. CDR1 and CDR2 from the germline V gene are SQVTM and ANQGSEA. Unmatched junction bases numbered 8, after V lost 6 bases and J lost 3 bases. The CDR3 region has the DNA TGCAGCGTGGCTTCCGGGACAGGGGTCTACGAGCAGTACTTC. This translates into CSVASGTGVYEQYF.

The CDR3 DNA follows: TGTGCCAGCAGTGAAGCGTTTAATTTGGGGGAATATGAGCAGTTCTTC. It specifies CASSEAFNLGEYEQFF. The chain is built from TRBV6-1 and TRBJ2-1; D tentatively fits TRBD1 or TRBD2 (5 bases each). The length of the CDR3 is 16 residues. With 0 bases removed from V and 8 bases from J, the gap between germline ends came to 17 bases. Germline V gives CDR1 MNHNS, CDR2 SASEGT.

This chain uses TRBV19 with TRBJ1-1, with TRBD1 identical over 12 bases. CDR3 size: 15 residues. Per germline, CDR1 LNHDA and CDR2 SQIVND (reference sequence). Trimming cost V 5 bases and J 9 bases; bases outside gene matches: 10. CDR3 in amino acids: CASSLRDRGRRKAFF. In nucleotides, the CDR3 is TGTGCCAGTAGTCTCCGGGACAGGGGGCGAAGGAAAGCTTTCTTT.

The rearrangement uses TRBV6-1 and TRBJ2-1, with TRBD2 as a possible D gene (6 bases). V lost 3 bases and J lost 0, with 9 bases in between. The CDR3 loop spans 15 amino acids. CDR1 is MNHNS, CDR2 SASEGT, per germline. The DNA for the CDR3 is TGTGCCAGCAGTGAGCAGCGGGCCTCCTACAATGAGCAGTTCTTC. Protein product: CASSEQRASYNEQFF.

This clone was counted a single time. The CDR3 here is CSVANRGTEAFF. CDR3 nucleotide sequence: TGCAGCGTTGCGAACAGGGGGACTGAAGCTTTCTTT. The chain recombines TRBV29-1 with TRBJ1-1; 8 bases match TRBD1. The germline V gene encodes CDR1 SQVTM and CDR2 ANQGSEA. The CDR3 covers 12 residues. Losses at the gene ends were 4 bases for V and 5 bases for J; bases not matched to a gene: 3.

CDR3 nucleotides: TGTGCCAGCAGCAGAGGGGATGGAAACACCATATATTTT. It encodes CASSRGDGNTIYF. The chain has TRBV7-3 and TRBJ1-3, with a possible D match to TRBD1 (5 bases). The CDR3 loop spans 13 amino acids. Germline V gives CDR1 SGHTA, CDR2 FQGTGA. The V gene lost 5 bases and the J gene lost 3 bases, with 8 bases spanning the gap.

The V and J genes are TRBV29-1 and TRBJ2-5; no clear D gene. V was clipped by 4 bases and J by 1 base, with 13 bases between them. Germline V gives CDR1 SQVTM, CDR2 ANQGSEA. The CDR3 consists of 14 residues. In DNA, the CDR3 is TGCAGCGTTGGAGAAGGCCTAAGCCAAGAGACCCAGTACTTC. Encoded protein: CSVGEGLSQETQYF.

The genes are TRBV14 and TRBJ2-5; D is perhaps TRBD1 (5 bases). The V gene's germline CDR1 is SGHDN and CDR2 FVKESK. Between the trimmed V and J ends, which lost 1 base and 5 bases, there was a span of 11 bases. The CDR3 extends over 14 amino acids. CDR3: CASSQVAGPETQYF. The CDR3 region has the DNA TGTGCCAGCAGCCAAGTTGCAGGGCCGGAGACCCAGTACTTC.

The rearrangement joins TRBV6-5 to TRBJ1-1, with D possibly being TRBD1 (6 bases). Germline CDR1 MNHEY, CDR2 SVGAGI. The CDR3 length is 13 residues. V was cut by 8 bases and J by 7 bases, with 17 bases left in between. CDR3 region: CASLKGGGFEAFF. In DNA form, the CDR3 reads TGTGCCAGCCTAAAAGGAGGGGGGTTTGAAGCTTTCTTT.

The chain carries TRBV7-9 and TRBJ2-1; TRBD1 aligns across 8 bases. This CDR3 spans 16 amino acids. V lost 4 bases and J lost 4; bases outside the gene matches: 9. The germline V gene encodes CDR1 SEHNR and CDR2 FQNEAQ (reference sequence). CDR3 sequence reads: CASSYRFRTGYNEQFF. The DNA of the CDR3 is TGTGCCAGCAGCTACCGTTTTCGGACAGGGTACAATGAGCAGTTCTTC. The full variable domain, its missing parts supplied by reference TRBV7-9 and TRBJ2-1, is DTGVSQNPRHKITKRGQNVTFRCDPISEHNRLYWYRQTLGQGPEFLTYFQNEAQLEKSRLLSDRFSAERPKGSFSTLEIQRTEQGDSAMYLCASSYRFRTGYNEQFFGPGTRLTVL.

The genes are TRBV9 and TRBJ1-1; weak D call: TRBD1 (5 bases). Per germline, CDR1 SGDLS and CDR2 YYNGEE. The V end lost 4 bases, the J end lost 2 bases, and 12 bases lay between the germline ends. CDR3 length equals 14 residues. The CDR3: CASSPTGSNTEAFF. The CDR3 region has the DNA TGTGCCAGCAGCCCCACAGGTTCTAACACTGAAGCTTTCTTT. Looking up the rest from reference TRBV9 and TRBJ1-1 gives the full variable domain: DSGVTQTPKHLITATGQRVTLRCSPRSGDLSVYWYQQSLDQGLQFLIQYYNGEERAKGNILERFSAQQFPDLHSELNLSSLELGDSALYFCASSPTGSNTEAFFGQGTRLTVV.

The V and J genes are TRBV27 and TRBJ2-7, with D unresolved. With 2 bases removed from V and 3 bases from J, the gap between germline ends came to 8 bases. The CDR3 runs to 13 residues. Germline loops: CDR1 MNHEY, CDR2 SMNVEV (reference sequence). CDR3 in DNA: TGTGCCAGCAGTTTAGGCAGGAGCTACGAGCAGTACTTC. It is translated as CASSLGRSYEQYF.

The J gene is TRBJ2-2, the V gene TRBV18; TRBD2 matches at 10 bases. V was pared by 6 bases and J by 1 base, with 2 bases of the junction left unmatched. CDR1 KGHSH and CDR2 LQKENI come from the germline V gene. This CDR3 has 15 amino acids. The CDR3 nucleotides read TGTGCCAGCTCGCGGACTAGCGGGAACACCGGGGAGCTGTTTTTT. Encoded protein: CASSRTSGNTGELFF.

V and J are TRBV30 and TRBJ2-1, with D unclear. CDR3 length: 13 amino acids. V was cut by 0 bases and J by 8 bases, with 11 bases left in between. Germline loops: CDR1 GTSNPN, CDR2 SVGIG (reference sequence). The CDR3 protein is CAWSVRLRDEQFF. The DNA of the CDR3 is TGTGCCTGGAGTGTACGTCTTCGGGATGAGCAGTTCTTC.

The sample holds one count of this clone. The chain recombines TRBV10-1 with TRBJ2-1; D is ambiguous. The CDR3 has 15 residues. V lost 0 bases and J 6 bases, leaving 12 bases between the germline ends. CDR1 and CDR2 from the germline V gene are WNHNN and SYGVQD (reference sequence). Here the CDR3 DNA reads TGCGCCAGCAGTGAGTCGTCCTCCAAGGGCAATGAGCAGTTCTTC. Translation gives CASSESSSKGNEQFF.

V is TRBV7-9 and J is TRBJ2-5; D possibly corresponds to TRBD1 (6 bases). The CDR3 length is 16 residues. V was trimmed by 1 base and J by 1 base, leaving 13 bases between them. CDR1 SEHNR and CDR2 FQNEAQ come from the germline V gene (reference sequence). CDR3 DNA: TGTGCCAGCAGCTTAGGACCAACAGGGCTCCAAGAGACCCAGTACTTC. Protein sequence: CASSLGPTGLQETQYF.

This chain uses TRBV5-1 with TRBJ2-2, with 11 nucleotides matching TRBD1. This CDR3 spans 20 amino acids. V was clipped by 2 bases and J by 4 bases; unmatched bases: 16. Per the germline V gene, CDR1 is SGHRS and CDR2 is YFSETQ. The CDR3 DNA sequence: TGCGCCAGCAGCTTTTTATGGAGCCGGGACAGGGGGTCAGGCACCGGGGAGCTGTTTTTT. Residues: CASSFLWSRDRGSGTGELFF.

The chain recombines TRBV10-3 with TRBJ1-4, with TRBD1 matching over 7 bases. This CDR3 region has 14 residues. The V gene's germline CDR1 is ENHRY and CDR2 SYGVKD. J was trimmed by 3 bases and V by 3 bases; bases with no gene match: 1. In DNA, the CDR3 is TGTGCCATCAGTGAAGACAGGGCTAATGAAAAACTGTTTTTT. Translation gives CAISEDRANEKLFF.

This clone was found a few times. The same CDR3 can be traced to other DNA sequences in this sample. The V call is TRBV10-2, the J call TRBJ2-1, with TRBD2 matching over 11 bases. With 0 bases clipped from V and 7 bases from J, the junction kept 2 bases outside the gene matches. Germline V gene lookup returns CDR1 WSHSY and CDR2 SAAADI. CDR3 length: 15 amino acids. The CDR3 region has the DNA TGCGCCAGCAGTGAGTCGTTAGCGGGAGGGAATGAGCAGTTCTTC. Translated, it gives CASSESLAGGNEQFF.

This chain joins TRBV6-1 and TRBJ2-4; TRBD1 is a possible D gene (5 bases). Germline V gene data show CDR1 as MNHNS and CDR2 as SASEGT. The CDR3 spans 16 residues. V was trimmed by 1 base and J by 0 bases, leaving 10 bases between them. CDR3 DNA: TGTGCCAGCAGTGAAGGACAGAATCCAGCCAAAAACATTCAGTACTTC. This gives the protein CASSEGQNPAKNIQYF.

The chain is built from TRBV5-1 and TRBJ1-2, with D maybe TRBD1 (6 bases). This CDR3 is built from 16 residues. In germline, CDR1 is SGHRS, CDR2 YFSETQ. V lost 0 bases, J lost 3 bases, and 15 bases lay in between. The CDR3, as DNA: TGCGCCAGCAGCTTGGGCGGGGTCGGGGGCCACTATGGCTACACCTTC. Amino acid sequence: CASSLGGVGGHYGYTF.

The gene calls are TRBV11-3 and TRBJ2-7; unclear D gene. The germline V gene has CDR1 SGHNT and CDR2 YENEEA. The CDR3 is 14 amino acids. V was shortened by 4 bases and J by 4 bases, with 14 bases between the two germline ends. CDR3 loop: CASSYKEGLYEQYF. The CDR3, as DNA: TGTGCCAGCAGCTACAAGGAAGGCTTATACGAGCAGTACTTC.